These 21 T cell receptor beta chains came from one sample sequenced in a study of shared clonotypes between healthy human individuals. Naive CD8 cells were CD45RO-negative, positively selected for CCR7, excluding terminally differentiated effector memory CD45RA+ cells. Sequencing used immunoSEQ multiplex PCR; TCRdb keeps in-frame clones, though not all of them. The table has roughly 2,000,000 clones, 90% to 95% seen once. Source material: naive CD8+ T cells from PBMCs. The receptors here all came from a man aged 18 to 35 in good health. Some clones in this sample may be carry-over from other donors' samples.

The rearrangement links TRBV4-3 to TRBJ2-5; 7 bases line up with TRBD2. The CDR3 totals 20 residues. In germline, CDR1 is LGHNA, CDR2 YSLEER. The trim removed 4 bases at V and 3 bases at J, leaving 23 bases unmatched. Here the CDR3 DNA reads TGCGCCAGCAGCCTAGCCATCCCCGAAAGTGAGCTAGCGGTGAAAGAGACCCAGTACTTC. It yields the protein CASSLAIPESELAVKETQYF.

The rearrangement joins TRBV5-1 to TRBJ2-1, with D perhaps TRBD2 (6 bases). Germline values: CDR1 SGHRS, CDR2 YFSETQ. Trimming took 3 bases from V and 10 from J, leaving 20 bases between them. This CDR3 is built from 15 residues. As DNA, the CDR3 is TGCGCCAGCAGCTCACTAAACAATTTTAGCGGCGAGCAGTTCTTC. Translated, it gives CASSSLNNFSGEQFF.

This sequence joins TRBV7-3 and TRBJ2-1, with TRBD2 matching over 9 bases. This CDR3 spans 17 amino acids. V was pared by 7 bases and J by 8 bases, with 18 bases of the junction left unmatched. Germline V gives CDR1 SGHTA, CDR2 FQGTGA. CDR3 bases: TGTGCCAGCACACGGGGACCTAGCGGGAAGCCTCCCCATGAGCAGTTCTTC. This translates into CASTRGPSGKPPHEQFF.

The rearrangement uses TRBV9 and TRBJ1-3; maybe TRBD1 (6 bases). CDR3 length: 16 amino acids. Germline V gene data show CDR1 as SGDLS and CDR2 as YYNGEE. V lost 3 bases to trimming and J lost 2 bases, with 15 bases between them. The CDR3 bases are TGTGCCAGCAGCGGAGGGGGGCTCTGGGCTGGAAACACCATATATTTT. Amino acid sequence: CASSGGGLWAGNTIYF.

This rearrangement joins TRBV29-1 to TRBJ2-7; 10 positions match TRBD2. Trimming removed 1 base from V and 4 bases from J; junction bases left unmatched: 7. The CDR3 is 15 amino acids. CDR1 and CDR2 (germline): SQVTM, ANQGSEA. The CDR3 DNA reads TGCAGCGTTGAAGGGTCTAGCGGGAGTAGTTACGAGCAGTACTTC. Translating it yields CSVEGSSGSSYEQYF.

As to this clone: Other DNA sequences from this sample encode an identical CDR3 as well. The chain recombines TRBV28 with TRBJ1-1; D remains unclear. CDR3 size: 13 residues. Per the germline V gene, CDR1 is MDHEN and CDR2 is SYDVKM. V lost 3 bases and J 0 bases, leaving 5 bases between the germline ends. In DNA, the CDR3 is TGTGCCAGCAGTTTTACCATGAACACTGAAGCTTTCTTT. This codes for CASSFTMNTEAFF.

The V gene is TRBV28, the J gene TRBJ2-3; TRBD2 agrees at 7 bases. CDR1 MDHEN and CDR2 SYDVKM come from the germline V gene. Trimming removed 7 bases from V and 0 bases from J; junction bases left unmatched: 13. The length of the CDR3 is 17 residues. The CDR3: CASIRGSPQSSTDTQYF. CDR3 nucleotide sequence: TGTGCCAGCATCCGCGGGAGTCCTCAATCTAGCACAGATACGCAGTATTTT.

On this clone: This sample also contains other DNA sequences that code for the same CDR3. This rearrangement joins TRBV7-2 to TRBJ2-1; 13 bases agree with TRBD2. J gave up 7 bases and V 3 bases, and 0 bases lay outside the gene matches. CDR3 length: 14 amino acids. Per the germline V gene, CDR1 is SGHTA and CDR2 is FQGNSA. CDR3 nucleotide sequence: TGTGCCAGCAGCTTGGGACTAGCGGGAAATGAGCAGTTCTTC. It yields the protein CASSLGLAGNEQFF.

The chain joins TRBV7-9 to TRBJ2-5, with 7 bases lining up with TRBD2. The CDR3 contains 16 residues. V lost 2 bases and J lost 2; bases outside the gene matches: 8. Germline CDR1 SEHNR, CDR2 FQNEAQ (reference sequence). This CDR3 is CASSLWASGAQETQYF. The CDR3 nucleotides are TGTGCCAGCAGCTTATGGGCTAGCGGAGCACAAGAGACCCAGTACTTC.

The chain combines TRBV7-6 with TRBJ1-6; 10 nucleotides align to TRBD1. The trim removed 5 bases at V and 8 bases at J, leaving 6 bases unmatched. This CDR3 has 15 residues. Looked up from germline, CDR1 is SGHVS and CDR2 is FNYEAQ. CDR3 sequence (DNA): TGTGCCAGCAGCCTGGACAGGGGGAGTTATTCACCCCTCCACTTT. This gives the protein CASSLDRGSYSPLHF.

This sequence joins TRBV6-1 and TRBJ2-7; the D is unclear. The CDR3 contains 15 residues. Germline V gives CDR1 MNHNS, CDR2 SASEGT. The V end lost 3 bases, the J end lost 0 bases, and 12 bases lay between the germline ends. CDR3 region: CASSDAPGASYEQYF. In DNA, the CDR3 is TGTGCCAGCAGTGATGCACCAGGTGCCTCCTACGAGCAGTACTTC.

This rearrangement joins TRBV4-2 to TRBJ2-2, with D perhaps TRBD2 (7 bases). In germline, CDR1 is LGHNA, CDR2 YNFKEQ. The CDR3 loop spans 16 amino acids. V was pared by 4 bases and J by 6 bases, with 18 bases between. In DNA form, the CDR3 reads TGTGCCAGCAGCCCTCCCCAGGGAGGGGGTTCCGGGGAGCTGTTTTTT. This gives the protein CASSPPQGGGSGELFF.

The chain links TRBV7-6 to TRBJ2-7, with 8 nucleotides matching TRBD2. Germline assignment: CDR1 SGHVS and CDR2 FNYEAQ. The trim removed 5 bases at V and 6 bases at J, leaving 15 bases unmatched. The CDR3 covers 16 residues. This CDR3 is CASSPLTSGRPSEQYF. The CDR3 nucleotides read TGTGCCAGCAGCCCCCTCACGAGCGGGAGACCCAGCGAGCAGTACTTC.

The chain recombines TRBV2 with TRBJ2-3, with 8 bases aligning to TRBD1. The CDR3 is 15 amino acids. Germline assignment: CDR1 SNHLY and CDR2 FYNNEI. V gave up 6 bases and J gave up 2 bases; unmatched junction bases: 7. In DNA, the CDR3 is TGTGCCAGCAGGAAAGGACAGGGTACCACAGATACGCAGTATTTT. Its protein is CASRKGQGTTDTQYF.

The chain has TRBV4-1 and TRBJ1-3; D gene uncertain. Trimming removed 2 bases at V and 0 bases at J, with 8 bases between. Germline V gives CDR1 MGHRA, CDR2 YSYEKL. The CDR3 spans 15 residues. CDR3 residues: CASSQPVISGNTIYF. The DNA of the CDR3 is TGCGCCAGCAGCCAACCGGTTATCTCTGGAAACACCATATATTTT.

With respect to this clone: The identical CDR3 is also encoded by other nucleotide sequences in the sample. This chain connects TRBV5-6 to TRBJ1-1, with no clear D. The CDR3 has 12 residues. Germline lookup yields CDR1 SGHDT and CDR2 YYEEEE. Trimming left V 6 bases short and J 5 bases short, with 11 bases between. The CDR3 DNA reads as TGTGCCAGCACCGAAGGAGGGACTGAAGCTTTCTTT. This codes for CASTEGGTEAFF.

V gene TRBV5-1 combines with J gene TRBJ2-1; tentative D call: TRBD2 (6 bases). V gave up 4 bases and J gave up 1 base, with 12 bases separating them. Germline V gene sequence: CDR1 SGHRS, CDR2 YFSETQ. This CDR3 has 15 amino acids. CDR3 in amino acids: CASSGDGGSYNEQFF. DNA for the CDR3: TGCGCCAGCAGCGGGGACGGGGGATCCTACAATGAGCAGTTCTTC.

The chain couples TRBV25-1 to TRBJ1-1; D unclear. CDR1 and CDR2 (germline): MGHDK, SYGVNS. The CDR3 spans 13 residues. V was clipped by 1 base and J by 6 bases, with 9 bases between them. The chain's CDR3 is CASSESPISEAFF. In nucleotides, the CDR3 is TGTGCCAGCAGTGAATCCCCAATATCTGAAGCTTTCTTT.

With regard to this clone: Within the sample, other DNA sequences also encode this same CDR3. This chain joins TRBV9 and TRBJ2-1, with D tentatively TRBD2 (6 bases). Germline CDR1 reads SGDLS; CDR2 reads YYNGEE. Trimming cost V 3 bases and J 0 bases, with 7 bases left between them. The CDR3 is 14 residues long. As DNA, the CDR3 is TGTGCCAGCAGCGACGGGAGCTCCTACAATGAGCAGTTCTTC. Its translation is CASSDGSSYNEQFF.

The chain is built from TRBV29-1 and TRBJ2-1, with D possibly matching TRBD2 (5 bases). With 5 bases removed from V and 0 bases from J, the gap between germline ends came to 14 bases. Per germline, CDR1 SQVTM and CDR2 ANQGSEA. There are 15 residues in the CDR3. Here the CDR3 DNA reads TGCAGCGTTTTCGGTCGGGAATCCTCCTACAATGAGCAGTTCTTC. Translation gives CSVFGRESSYNEQFF.

The chain is built from TRBV4-1 and TRBJ1-5; D is uncertain. The germline V and J ends were trimmed by 1 base and 6 bases, with 13 bases remaining between them. The CDR3 totals 15 residues. Germline values: CDR1 MGHRA, CDR2 YSYEKL. CDR3 in DNA: TGCGCCAGCAGCCAAGCCGTGGGGATAGGTCAGCCCCAGCATTTT. Amino acids: CASSQAVGIGQPQHF.